This note documents a single T cell receptor beta chain sequence. What it binds is not known. Trimming pared 2 bases from V and 6 bases from J, leaving 13 bases between. CDR3 length: 14 residues. Germline loops: CDR1 MGHRA, CDR2 YSYEKL. This entry is derived from a study of T cell responses to AZD1222 COVID-19 vaccine. Overall study context: Some second doses came at about 4 weeks and others at about 12 weeks; these were pooled. General study results and limits: The study found Spike-specific TCR breadth and depth rose after two AZD1222 doses.

Measured with immunoSEQ multiplex PCR; TCRdb has only the in-frame clones, and not every one. The table has around 150,000 clones, around 93% seen once. This clonotype was obtained from an adult in good health. The material was peripheral blood, obtained on day 0 of AZD1222 vaccination. The V gene is TRBV4-1, the J gene TRBJ1-2; perhaps TRBD1 as D (6 bases). CDR3 amino acids: CASSQTYRDHGYTF. The CDR3 bases are TGCGCCAGCAGCCAAACCTACAGGGACCATGGCTACACCTTC.